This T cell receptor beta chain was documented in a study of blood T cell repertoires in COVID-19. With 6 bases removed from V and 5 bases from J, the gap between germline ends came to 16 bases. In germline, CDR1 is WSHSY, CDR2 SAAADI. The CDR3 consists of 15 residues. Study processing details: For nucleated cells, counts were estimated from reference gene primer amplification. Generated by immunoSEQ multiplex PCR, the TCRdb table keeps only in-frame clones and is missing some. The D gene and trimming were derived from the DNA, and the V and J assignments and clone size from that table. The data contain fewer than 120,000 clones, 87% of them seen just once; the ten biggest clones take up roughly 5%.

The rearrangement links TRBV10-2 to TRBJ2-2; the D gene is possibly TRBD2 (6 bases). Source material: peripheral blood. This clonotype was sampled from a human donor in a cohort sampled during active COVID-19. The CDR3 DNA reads TGCGCCAGCAGCGGGACTCCCCGAGGAACCGGGGAGCTGTTTTTT. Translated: CASSGTPRGTGELFF.